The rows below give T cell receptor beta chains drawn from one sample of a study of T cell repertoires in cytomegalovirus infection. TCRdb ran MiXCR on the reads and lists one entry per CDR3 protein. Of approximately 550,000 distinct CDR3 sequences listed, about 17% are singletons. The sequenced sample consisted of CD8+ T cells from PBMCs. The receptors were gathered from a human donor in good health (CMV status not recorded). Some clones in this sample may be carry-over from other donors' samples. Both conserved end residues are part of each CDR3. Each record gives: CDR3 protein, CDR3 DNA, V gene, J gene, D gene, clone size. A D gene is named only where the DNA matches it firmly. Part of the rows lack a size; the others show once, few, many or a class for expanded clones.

CASRTMGTGDEQYF	TGTGCCAGCCGAACGATGGGGACTGGGGACGAGCAGTACTTC	TRBV2	TRBJ2-7	-	-
CASSPARTGDTGELFF	TGTGCCAGCAGTCCCGCTCGGACAGGGGATACCGGGGAGCTGTTTTTT	TRBV6-2/TRBV6-3	TRBJ2-2	TRBD1	many
CASSLGRDGNTIYF	TGTGCCAGCAGCTTGGGGAGGGATGGAAACACCATATATTTT	TRBV13	TRBJ1-3	-	-
CASSISGYREQYF	TGTGCCAGTAGTATTTCAGGGTACAGGGAGCAGTACTTC	TRBV19	TRBJ2-7	-	-
CASSLASGRAVETQYF	TGTGCCAGCAGTCTGGCTAGCGGGAGGGCCGTGGAGACCCAGTACTTC	TRBV6-6	TRBJ2-5	TRBD2	many
CATSTRRGDEQFF	TGTGCCACCAGCACTCGACGAGGGGATGAGCAGTTCTTC	TRBV15	TRBJ2-1	-	few
CASSLATAVYGYTF	TGCGCCAGCAGCTTGGCGACGGCTGTCTATGGCTACACCTTC	TRBV5-1	TRBJ1-2	-	-
CASRKGGHPDTQYF	TGTGCCAGCAGAAAGGGGGGGCATCCAGATACGCAGTATTTT	TRBV5-6	TRBJ2-3	-	many
CASSLLPGQGPTDTQYF	TGCGCCAGCAGCTTGCTCCCGGGACAGGGTCCCACAGATACGCAGTATTTT	TRBV5-1	TRBJ2-3	TRBD1	few
CASSPTLRNTEAFF	TGTGCCAGTAGTCCTACCCTGAGGAACACTGAAGCTTTCTTT	TRBV19	TRBJ1-1	-	many
CASSPPRKYEQYF	TGTGCCAGCAGCCCGCCCCGGAAGTACGAGCAGTACTTC	TRBV7-9	TRBJ2-7	-	few
CASSRGQGKADTQYF	TGCGCCAGCAGCCGTGGGCAGGGGAAGGCAGATACGCAGTATTTT	TRBV4-3	TRBJ2-3	-	-
CASSLTSLGLYEQYF	TGCGCCAGCAGCTTGACATCGCTGGGGCTCTACGAGCAGTACTTC	TRBV5-1	TRBJ2-7	-	few
CASSGQTGKNTEAFF	TGTGCCAGCAGCGGTCAGACAGGGAAGAACACTGAAGCTTTCTTT	TRBV7-9	TRBJ1-1	TRBD1	many
CASRFRVTNEKLFF	TGTGCCAGCAGGTTCAGGGTGACTAATGAAAAACTGTTTTTT	TRBV5-8	TRBJ1-4	-	few
CATSDQKDRAGNTIYF	TGTGCCACCAGTGATCAAAAAGACAGGGCTGGAAACACCATATATTTT	TRBV24-1	TRBJ1-3	TRBD1	-
CASSGRSGVSYNEQFF	TGTGCCAGCAGCGGACGTAGCGGGGTCTCCTACAATGAGCAGTTCTTC	TRBV25-1	TRBJ2-1	TRBD2	few
CASSIGAPKMFF	TGTGCCAGTAGTATCGGTGCTCCCAAGATGTTTTTT	TRBV19	TRBJ1-4	-	many
CANSSSLGPGELFF	TGTGCCAACAGTTCGTCACTAGGGCCCGGGGAGCTGTTTTTT	TRBV27	TRBJ2-2	-	-
CASRPRGKSTEAFF	TGTGCCAGCAGACCCAGGGGAAAGAGCACTGAAGCTTTCTTT	TRBV27	TRBJ1-1	-	-
CASSLPRTSGGANEQFF	TGTGCCAGCAGCTTACCTCGGACTAGCGGGGGGGCCAATGAGCAGTTCTTC	TRBV7-8	TRBJ2-1	TRBD2	many
CASSTGTNYYQPQHF	TGCGCCAGCAGTACCGGGACAAACTATTATCAGCCCCAGCATTTT	TRBV10-2	TRBJ1-5	-	-
CASSYSNGLNTEAFF	TGTGCCAGCAGTTACTCGAACGGATTGAACACTGAAGCTTTCTTT	TRBV6-5	TRBJ1-1	-	few
CASSPMGGDEQFF	TGTGCCAGCAGCCCCATGGGTGGGGATGAGCAGTTCTTC	TRBV7-3	TRBJ2-1	-	many
CASSYLRSPNTEAFF	TGTGCCAGCAGCTACCTGAGGTCCCCCAACACTGAAGCTTTCTTT	TRBV7-7	TRBJ1-1	-	-
CASSLNRGNGSPLHF	TGTGCCAGCAGCTTAAACAGGGGGAATGGTTCACCCCTCCACTTT	TRBV7-2	TRBJ1-6	TRBD1	many
CASSSPETSVYNEQFF	TGTGCCAGCAGTTCCCCCGAGACTAGCGTCTACAATGAGCAGTTCTTC	TRBV12-3/TRBV12-4	TRBJ2-1	TRBD2	many
CASSILLGALPSGANVLTF	TGTGCCAGTAGTATTTTATTAGGGGCTCTACCCTCTGGGGCCAACGTCCTGACTTTC	TRBV19	TRBJ2-6	-	-
CASKRTTPDFNNEQFF	TGCGCCAGTAAAAGGACTACCCCAGATTTCAACAATGAGCAGTTCTTC	TRBV5-1	TRBJ2-1	-	-
CASRTSGNTIYF	TGTGCCAGCCGGACCTCTGGAAACACCATATATTTT	TRBV7-6	TRBJ1-3	-	many
CASSVNGISSYNEQFF	TGTGCCAGCAGCGTTAACGGGATAAGCTCCTACAATGAGCAGTTCTTC	TRBV9	TRBJ2-1	-	few
CASSQTATPYNEQFF	TGTGCCAGCAGCCAGACAGCGACACCCTACAATGAGCAGTTCTTC	TRBV7-3	TRBJ2-1	-	many
CASSPRRDEKLFF	TGTGCCAGCAGCCCCCGGAGAGATGAAAAACTGTTTTTT	TRBV7-9	TRBJ1-4	-	-
CASSQEIRSTDTQYF	TGCGCCAGCAGCCAAGAGATACGGAGCACAGATACGCAGTATTTT	TRBV4-1	TRBJ2-3	-	many
CASRGPGTSGGPGETQYF	TGTGCCAGTAGGGGTCCCGGGACTAGCGGGGGACCGGGGGAGACCCAGTACTTC	TRBV19	TRBJ2-5	TRBD2	few
CASSLVQGIYEQYF	TGTGCCAGCAGCTTAGTACAGGGAATCTACGAGCAGTACTTC	TRBV7-9	TRBJ2-7	-	many
CASSLGIDRNTEAFF	TGTGCCAGCAGCTTAGGTATAGACAGGAACACTGAAGCTTTCTTT	TRBV7-9	TRBJ1-1	-	few
CARAGQGQETQYF	TGTGCCAGGGCGGGACAGGGACAAGAGACCCAGTACTTC	TRBV2	TRBJ2-5	TRBD1	few
CATRCWGYGYTF	TGTGCCACTAGGTGCTGGGGCTATGGCTACACCTTC	TRBV19	TRBJ1-2	-	few
CASSLYQVGGTSGYEQYF	TGTGCCAGCAGTTTATATCAGGTTGGGGGGACTAGCGGCTACGAGCAGTACTTC	TRBV12-3/TRBV12-4	TRBJ2-7	TRBD2	-
CASSSYQGAAYGYTF	TGTGCCAGCAGCTCTTATCAGGGGGCGGCCTATGGCTACACCTTC	TRBV7-4	TRBJ1-2	TRBD1	once
CASSPLRGMSSYEQYF	TGTGCCAGCAGCCCCCTGAGGGGGATGAGCTCCTACGAGCAGTACTTC	TRBV2	TRBJ2-7	-	-
CASSDSGGELFF	TGCGCCAGCAGTGACTCAGGCGGGGAGCTGTTTTTT	TRBV10-2	TRBJ2-2	-	-
CASAVSGVPYEQYF	TGTGCCAGCGCGGTTTCGGGGGTTCCCTACGAGCAGTACTTC	TRBV7-9	TRBJ2-7	-	many
CASSYVGGEQFF	TGTGCCAGCAGTTATGTGGGTGGTGAGCAGTTCTTC	TRBV6-5	TRBJ2-1	-	-
CASSQVGDGYTF	TGTGCCAGCAGCCAAGTGGGGGATGGCTACACCTTC	TRBV4-2	TRBJ1-2	-	-
CASSQAPHTGELFF	TGTGCCAGCAGCCAAGCCCCCCACACCGGGGAGCTGTTTTTT	TRBV14	TRBJ2-2	-	few
CASSLGVDSGNTIYF	TGTGCCAGCAGCTTAGGTGTCGACTCTGGAAACACCATATATTTT	TRBV5-4	TRBJ1-3	-	few
CASSLDWSDNEQFF	TGTGCCAGCAGCTTAGATTGGTCCGACAATGAGCAGTTCTTC	TRBV11-3	TRBJ2-1	-	-
CASSDHSGRSQETQYF	TGTGCCAGCAGCGACCACAGCGGGAGGTCCCAAGAGACCCAGTACTTC	TRBV9	TRBJ2-5	TRBD2	-
CASSLSGGAGGTGELFF	TGTGCCAGCAGCTTAAGCGGGGGGGCTGGTGGAACCGGGGAGCTGTTTTTT	TRBV7-3	TRBJ2-2	TRBD2	many
CASSLGGTGLLYGYTF	TGTGCCAGCAGCTTAGGGGGGACAGGATTGCTCTATGGCTACACCTTC	TRBV11-2	TRBJ1-2	TRBD1	few
CASTGLAGVETQYF	TGTGCCAGCACGGGGCTAGCGGGAGTGGAGACCCAGTACTTC	TRBV6-5	TRBJ2-5	TRBD2	once
CASRVGRGYYGYTF	TGTGCCAGCAGAGTAGGGAGGGGGTACTATGGCTACACCTTC	TRBV6-1	TRBJ1-2	-	few